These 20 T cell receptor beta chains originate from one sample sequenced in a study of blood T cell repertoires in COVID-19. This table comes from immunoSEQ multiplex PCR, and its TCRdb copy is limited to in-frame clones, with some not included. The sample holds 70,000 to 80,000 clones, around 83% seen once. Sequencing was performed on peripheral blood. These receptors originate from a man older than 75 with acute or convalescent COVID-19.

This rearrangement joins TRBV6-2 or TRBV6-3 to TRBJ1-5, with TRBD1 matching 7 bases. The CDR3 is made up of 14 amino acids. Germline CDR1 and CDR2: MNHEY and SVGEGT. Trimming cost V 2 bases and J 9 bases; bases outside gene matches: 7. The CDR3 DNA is TGTGCCAGCAGTTACAGGACAGGCTCCTGGCCCCAGCATTTT. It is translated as CASSYRTGSWPQHF.

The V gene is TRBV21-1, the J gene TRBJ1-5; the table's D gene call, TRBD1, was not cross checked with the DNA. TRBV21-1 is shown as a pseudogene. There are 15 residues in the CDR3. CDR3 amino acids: CASSKLDRAAQPQHF. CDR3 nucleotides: TGTGCCAGCAGCAAACTCGACAGGGCTGCTCAGCCCCAGCATTTT.

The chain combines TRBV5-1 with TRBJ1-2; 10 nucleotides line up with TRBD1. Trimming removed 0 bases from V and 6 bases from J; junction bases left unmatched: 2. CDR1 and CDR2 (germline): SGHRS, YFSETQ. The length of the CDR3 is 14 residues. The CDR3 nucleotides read TGCGCCAGCAGCTTGGCGACAGGGGGCGATGGCTACACCTTC. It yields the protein CASSLATGGDGYTF.

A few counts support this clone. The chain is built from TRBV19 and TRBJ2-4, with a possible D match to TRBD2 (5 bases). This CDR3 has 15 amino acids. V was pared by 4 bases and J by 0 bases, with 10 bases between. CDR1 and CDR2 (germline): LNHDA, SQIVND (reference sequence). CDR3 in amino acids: CASSSLRGAKNIQYF. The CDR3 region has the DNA TGTGCCAGTAGTAGCCTACGGGGAGCCAAAAACATTCAGTACTTC.

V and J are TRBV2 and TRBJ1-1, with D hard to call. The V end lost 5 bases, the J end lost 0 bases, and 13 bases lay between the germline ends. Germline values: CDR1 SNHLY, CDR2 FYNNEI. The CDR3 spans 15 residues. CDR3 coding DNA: TGTGCCAGCAGTTCGATTCCCAGTCTGAACACTGAAGCTTTCTTT. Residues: CASSSIPSLNTEAFF.

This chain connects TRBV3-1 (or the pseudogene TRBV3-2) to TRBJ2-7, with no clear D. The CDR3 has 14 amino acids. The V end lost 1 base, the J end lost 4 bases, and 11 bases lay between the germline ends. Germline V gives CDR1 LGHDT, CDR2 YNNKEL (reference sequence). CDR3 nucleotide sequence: TGTGCCAGCAGCCAAGTTAATACTGCTTACGAGCAGTACTTC. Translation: CASSQVNTAYEQYF.

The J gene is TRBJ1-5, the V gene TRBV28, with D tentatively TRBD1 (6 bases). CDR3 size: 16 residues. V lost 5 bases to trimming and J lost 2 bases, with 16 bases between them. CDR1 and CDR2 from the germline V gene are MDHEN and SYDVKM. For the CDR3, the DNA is TGTGCCAGCAGTCCCCCAGGGGCCCGAGGCAATCAGCCCCAGCATTTT. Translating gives CASSPPGARGNQPQHF. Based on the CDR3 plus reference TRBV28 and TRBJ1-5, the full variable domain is DVKVTQSSRYLVKRTGEKVFLECVQDMDHENMFWYRQDPGLGLRLIYFSYDVKMKEKGDIPEGYSVSREKKERFSLILESASTNQTSMYLCASSPPGARGNQPQHFGDGTRLSIL.

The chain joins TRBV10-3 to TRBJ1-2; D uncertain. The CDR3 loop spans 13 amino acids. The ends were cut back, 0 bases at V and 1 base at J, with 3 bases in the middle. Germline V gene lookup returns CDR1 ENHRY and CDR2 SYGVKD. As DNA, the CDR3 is TGTGCCATCAGTGAGTCTAATAACTATGGCTACACCTTC. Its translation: CAISESNNYGYTF.

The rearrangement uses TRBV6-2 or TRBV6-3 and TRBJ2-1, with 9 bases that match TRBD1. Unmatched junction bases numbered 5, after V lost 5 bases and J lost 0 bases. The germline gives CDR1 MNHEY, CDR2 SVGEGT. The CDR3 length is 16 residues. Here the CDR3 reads CASSTGTGSSYNEQFF. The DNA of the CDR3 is TGTGCCAGCAGTACCGGGACAGGGAGCTCCTACAATGAGCAGTTCTTC.

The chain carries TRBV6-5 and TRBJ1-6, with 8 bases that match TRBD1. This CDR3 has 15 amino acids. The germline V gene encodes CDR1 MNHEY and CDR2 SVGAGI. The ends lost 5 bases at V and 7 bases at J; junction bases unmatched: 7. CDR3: CASSPQGGPNSPLHF. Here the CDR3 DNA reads TGTGCCAGCAGTCCACAGGGGGGGCCAAATTCACCCCTCCACTTT.

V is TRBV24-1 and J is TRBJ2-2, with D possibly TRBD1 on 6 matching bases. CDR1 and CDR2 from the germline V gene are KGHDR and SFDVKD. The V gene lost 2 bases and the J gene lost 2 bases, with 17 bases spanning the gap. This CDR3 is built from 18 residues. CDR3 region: CATSDWARDTFNTGELFF. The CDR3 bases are TGTGCCACCAGTGATTGGGCCCGGGACACCTTTAACACCGGGGAGCTGTTTTTT.

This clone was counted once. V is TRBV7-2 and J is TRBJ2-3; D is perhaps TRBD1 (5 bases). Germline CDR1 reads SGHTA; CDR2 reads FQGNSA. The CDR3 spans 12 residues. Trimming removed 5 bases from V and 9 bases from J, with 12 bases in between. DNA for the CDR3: TGTGCCAGCAGCCCACAGGCTCTGACGCAGTATTTT. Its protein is CASSPQALTQYF.

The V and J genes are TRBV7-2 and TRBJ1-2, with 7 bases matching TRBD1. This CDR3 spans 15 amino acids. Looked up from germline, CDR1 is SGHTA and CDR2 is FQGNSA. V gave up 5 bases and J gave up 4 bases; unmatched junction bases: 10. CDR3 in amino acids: CASSPDQGGPYGYTF. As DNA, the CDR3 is TGTGCCAGCAGCCCAGACCAGGGGGGTCCCTATGGCTACACCTTC.

The DNA for the CDR3 is TGTGCCAGCAGCCTCCGGACTAGCGCTGTCAATGAGCAGTTCTTC. Its protein product is CASSLRTSAVNEQFF. The chain recombines TRBV9 with TRBJ2-1; 9 bases are shared with TRBD2. This CDR3 is 15 amino acids long. Germline CDR1 reads SGDLS; CDR2 reads YYNGEE. Unmatched junction bases numbered 8, after V lost 4 bases and J lost 6 bases.

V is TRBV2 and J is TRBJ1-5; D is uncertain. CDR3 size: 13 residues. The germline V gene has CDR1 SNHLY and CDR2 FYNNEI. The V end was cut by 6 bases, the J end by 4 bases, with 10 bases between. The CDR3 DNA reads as TGTGCCAGCAGACGCGACGGGAATCAGCCCCAGCATTTT. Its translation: CASRRDGNQPQHF.

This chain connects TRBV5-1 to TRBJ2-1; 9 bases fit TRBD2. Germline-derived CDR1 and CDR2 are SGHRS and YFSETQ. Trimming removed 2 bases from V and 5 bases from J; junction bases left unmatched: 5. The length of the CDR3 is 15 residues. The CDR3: CASSFLAGVNNEQFF. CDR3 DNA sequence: TGCGCCAGCAGCTTTTTAGCGGGGGTAAACAATGAGCAGTTCTTC.

CDR3 protein: CASSPPGLAGGTDTQYF. The CDR3 DNA reads as TGTGCCAGCTCACCACCGGGGCTAGCGGGGGGCACAGATACGCAGTATTTT. V gene TRBV18 combines with J gene TRBJ2-3; TRBD2 agrees at 10 bases. CDR3 length: 17 residues. Germline lookup yields CDR1 KGHSH and CDR2 LQKENI. Losses at the gene ends were 0 bases for V and 1 base for J; bases not matched to a gene: 4.

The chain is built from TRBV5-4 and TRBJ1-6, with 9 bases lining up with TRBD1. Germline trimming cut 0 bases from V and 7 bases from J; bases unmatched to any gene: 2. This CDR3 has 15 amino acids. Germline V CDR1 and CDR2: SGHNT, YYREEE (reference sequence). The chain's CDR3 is CASSLEQGANSPLHF. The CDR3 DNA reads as TGTGCCAGCAGCTTGGAACAGGGGGCGAATTCACCCCTCCACTTT.

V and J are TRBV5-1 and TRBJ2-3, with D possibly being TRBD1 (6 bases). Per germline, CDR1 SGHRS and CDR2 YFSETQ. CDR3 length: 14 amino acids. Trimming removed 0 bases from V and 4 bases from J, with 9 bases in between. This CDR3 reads CASSLDRVPDTQYF. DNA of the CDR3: TGCGCCAGCAGCTTGGACAGGGTTCCAGATACGCAGTATTTT.

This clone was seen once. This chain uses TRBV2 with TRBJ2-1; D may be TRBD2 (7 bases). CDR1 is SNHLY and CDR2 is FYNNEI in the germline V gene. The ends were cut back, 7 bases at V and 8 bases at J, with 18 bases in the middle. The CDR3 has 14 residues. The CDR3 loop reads CASKVGGPRDEQFF. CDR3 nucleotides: TGTGCCAGCAAGGTGGGGGGGCCTCGCGATGAGCAGTTCTTC. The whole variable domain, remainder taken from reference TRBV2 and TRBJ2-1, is EPEVTQTPSHQVTQMGQEVILRCVPISNHLYFYWYRQILGQKVEFLVSFYNNEISEKSEIFDDQFSVERPDGSNFTLKIRSTKLEDSAMYFCASKVGGPRDEQFFGPGTRLTVL.